This TCR beta chain emerged from a study of T cell repertoires in cytomegalovirus infection (dated by TCRdb to between 2018 and 2021). About the investigation overall: Peptide stimulations targeted recently identified HLA-C-restricted CMV epitopes, whose presentation resists viral immunomodulation, together with well-studied HLA-B-restricted epitopes. Donor HLA type was relevant to the analysis, as public TCR beta signatures indicated carriage of CMV infection together with the matching HLA type. Points the paper makes about the study in general: The ex vivo response was dominated by HLA-C-restricted CMV-specific TCR beta clonotypes, and the single most frequent clonotype in two of eight donors was supplied by these HLA-C-restricted clonotypes. Cumulative frequency of public TCR beta family members discriminated carriers of CMV infection plus the relevant HLA type in this cohort and an independent roughly 320-donor cohort.

Sequencing was performed on an Illumina HiSeq 1500. TCRdb cleaned the public reads at Q25 with fastp, built clones with MiXCR and kept in-frame beta chains. For every CDR3 protein sequence, its rows merge into one entry that carries the most common genes and DNA. Within this sample are about 700,000 distinct CDR3 sequences, with roughly 30% of them counted one time only. Roughly 18% of the sample goes to the ten largest clones. The treatment or condition label, read with the paper, signifies: in vitro stimulation with specific CMV peptide epitopes to enrich CMV-specific T cells. A distance of 12 bases separates the germline ends of V and J, which lose 5 bases and 4 bases respectively. CDR1 is given as KGHSH and CDR2 as LQKENI, both from the germline V gene. Inclusive of the bounding cysteine and phenylalanine, the CDR3 is 14 residues long. Of the read, only the CDR3 DNA is kept; its 42 bases are in frame from base 1.

This clonotype was detected only once. Its antigen is still unknown. It has no much larger one-base neighbor in the sample; base qualities were not kept. A single read counts as weak evidence. The origin of this receptor is a human donor in good health (CMV status not recorded). Some clones in this sample may be carry-over from other donors' samples. The sequenced sample was cultured PBMCs, obtained from culture after CMV antigen stimulation. Here the chain combines TRBV18 and TRBJ2-1; the D gene cannot be resolved reliably. The DNA reads TGTGCCAGCTCAACGGGTTTGACGTACAATGAGCAGTTCTTC. Its product reads: CASSTGLTYNEQFF.